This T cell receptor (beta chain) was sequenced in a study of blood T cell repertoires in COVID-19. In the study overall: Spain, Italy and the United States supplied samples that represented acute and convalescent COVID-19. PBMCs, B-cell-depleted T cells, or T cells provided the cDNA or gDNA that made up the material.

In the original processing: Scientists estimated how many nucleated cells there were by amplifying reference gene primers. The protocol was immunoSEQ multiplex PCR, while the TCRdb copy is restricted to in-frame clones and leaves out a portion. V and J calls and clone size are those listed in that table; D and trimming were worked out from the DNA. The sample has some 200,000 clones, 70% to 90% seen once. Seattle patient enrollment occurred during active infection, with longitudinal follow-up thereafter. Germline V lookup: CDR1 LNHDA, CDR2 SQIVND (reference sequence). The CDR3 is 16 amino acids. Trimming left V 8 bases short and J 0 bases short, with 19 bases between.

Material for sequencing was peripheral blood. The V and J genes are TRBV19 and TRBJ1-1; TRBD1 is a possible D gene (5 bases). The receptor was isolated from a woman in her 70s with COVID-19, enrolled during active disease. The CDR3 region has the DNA TGTGCCAGTTCCAATGGGGCGGGGGTCATGAACACTGAAGCTTTCTTT. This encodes CASSNGAGVMNTEAFF. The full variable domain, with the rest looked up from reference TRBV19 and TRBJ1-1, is DGGITQSPKYLFRKEGQNVTLSCEQNLNHDAMYWYRQDPGQGLRLIYYSQIVNDFQKGDIAEGYSVSREKKESFPLTVTSAQKNPTAFYLCASSNGAGVMNTEAFFGQGTRLTVV.